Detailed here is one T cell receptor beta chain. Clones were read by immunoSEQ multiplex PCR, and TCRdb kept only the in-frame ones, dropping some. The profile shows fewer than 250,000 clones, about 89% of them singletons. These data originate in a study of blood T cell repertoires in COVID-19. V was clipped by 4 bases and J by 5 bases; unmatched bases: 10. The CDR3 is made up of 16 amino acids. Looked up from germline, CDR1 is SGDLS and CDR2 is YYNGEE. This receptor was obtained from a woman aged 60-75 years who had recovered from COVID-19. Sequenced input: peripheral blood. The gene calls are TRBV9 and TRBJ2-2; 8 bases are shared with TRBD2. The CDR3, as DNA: TGTGCCAGCAGCCCTCCCGGGAGGGGGGAGACCGGGGAGCTGTTTTTT. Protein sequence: CASSPPGRGETGELFF.